Shown below are 28 T cell receptor beta chains from a single sample sequenced in a study of Ad26.COV2.S vaccination and SARS-CoV-2 variants. Libraries were prepared by immunoSEQ multiplex PCR; TCRdb keeps only in-frame clonotypes and omits some of them. Among 300,000 to 400,000 clones listed, about 90% were seen once. Treatment: some 20 received Ad26.COV2.S at low or high dose, single or two shots; roughly 5 received placebo; per-sample allocation not given. Specimens were obtained on day 63 following the first vaccine or placebo injection. Source: peripheral blood, taken in a trial of Ad26.COV2.S vaccine versus placebo. The source of these receptors is a person aged 18 to 65 who received the Ad26.COV2.S COVID-19 vaccine or a placebo.

This chain joins TRBV7-8 and TRBJ2-1, with D maybe TRBD2 (5 bases). CDR1 and CDR2 from the germline V gene are SGHVS and FQNEAQ. Between the trimmed V and J ends, which lost 1 base and 6 bases, there was a span of 13 bases. This CDR3 spans 15 amino acids. The CDR3 here is CASSLVERRGNEQFF. The CDR3 nucleotides are TGTGCCAGCAGCTTAGTGGAGCGGAGAGGCAATGAGCAGTTCTTC. Complete variable domain (other parts from reference TRBV7-8 and TRBJ2-1): GAGVSQSPRYKVAKRGQDVALRCDPISGHVSLFWYQQALGQGPEFLTYFQNEAQLDKSGLPSDRFFAERPEGSVSTLKIQRTQQEDSAVYLCASSLVERRGNEQFFGPGTRLTVL.

This chain connects TRBV14 to TRBJ2-1; no firm D call. The CDR3 sequence is 12 residues long. Germline-derived CDR1 and CDR2 are SGHDN and FVKESK. V lost 4 bases to trimming and J lost 9 bases, with 10 bases between them. CDR3 loop: CASSRPFFEQFF. CDR3 coding DNA: TGTGCCAGCAGCCGACCCTTCTTTGAGCAGTTCTTC.

J is TRBJ2-2 and V is TRBV7-3; perhaps TRBD2 as D (6 bases). CDR3 size: 15 residues. Trimming removed 5 bases from V and 5 bases from J, with 15 bases in between. In germline, CDR1 is SGHTA, CDR2 FQGTGA. The CDR3 sequence: CASSTGTPGTGELFF. CDR3 coding DNA: TGTGCCAGCAGCACCGGGACTCCGGGGACCGGGGAGCTGTTTTTT.

The chain combines TRBV7-6 with TRBJ2-2; no reliable D call. This CDR3 has 18 amino acids. V was trimmed by 1 base and J by 1 base, leaving 16 bases between them. Germline lookup yields CDR1 SGHVS and CDR2 FNYEAQ. DNA of the CDR3: TGTGCCAGCAGCTTAGTTCTGGTACAGATGGAGAACACCGGGGAGCTGTTTTTT. It translates to CASSLVLVQMENTGELFF.

The J gene is TRBJ1-3, the V gene TRBV4-3; the D is unclear. V was clipped by 6 bases and J by 7 bases, with 10 bases between them. This CDR3 is built from 12 residues. Germline V lookup: CDR1 LGHNA, CDR2 YSLEER. CDR3 amino acids: CASSYLGNTIYF. The DNA of the CDR3 is TGCGCCAGCAGTTATCTCGGGAACACCATATATTTT.

V is TRBV6-2 or TRBV6-3 and J is TRBJ2-2; TRBD2 matches at 12 bases. J was trimmed by 7 bases and V by 0 bases; bases with no gene match: 9. The CDR3 loop spans 18 amino acids. Per germline, CDR1 MNHEY and CDR2 SVGEGT. This chain's CDR3 is CASSYSTTSGSDDGELFF. The CDR3, as DNA: TGTGCCAGCAGTTACTCGACGACTAGCGGGAGCGACGACGGGGAGCTGTTTTTT.

V is TRBV19 and J is TRBJ1-5, with D possibly matching TRBD1 (6 bases). CDR1 is LNHDA and CDR2 is SQIVND in the germline V gene (reference sequence). V lost 0 bases to trimming and J lost 9 bases, with 15 bases between them. The CDR3 sequence is 15 residues long. CDR3 amino acids: CASSIDVRGWWPQHF. Written as DNA, the CDR3 is TGTGCCAGTAGTATAGATGTCAGGGGATGGTGGCCCCAGCATTTT.

V is TRBV27 and J is TRBJ2-1, with a tentative D call TRBD2 (5 bases). CDR1 MNHEY and CDR2 SMNVEV come from the germline V gene (reference sequence). V lost 2 bases and J 4 bases, leaving 9 bases between the germline ends. CDR3 length: 14 amino acids. The CDR3 DNA sequence: TGTGCCAGCAGTTTAAATAGCGTTTACAATGAGCAGTTCTTC. It yields the protein CASSLNSVYNEQFF.

The V gene is TRBV10-3, the J gene TRBJ1-2, with 10 bases matching TRBD1. The CDR3 totals 19 residues. The germline V gene encodes CDR1 ENHRY and CDR2 SYGVKD. The ends lost 5 bases at V and 4 bases at J; junction bases unmatched: 19. The CDR3 nucleotides are TGTGCCATCAGTCCCTCCCCTGTCGACAGGGGGCTTCGGGTCTATGGCTACACCTTC. Amino acids: CAISPSPVDRGLRVYGYTF.

In DNA, the CDR3 is TGCGCCAGCAGCCAAGTGCGGTGGATGGCCAAAAACATTCAGTACTTC. Its protein is CASSQVRWMAKNIQYF. The J gene is TRBJ2-4, the V gene TRBV4-3; D ambiguous. The germline CDR1 and CDR2 sequences are LGHNA and YSLEER. This CDR3 comprises 16 residues. Trimming cost V 1 base and J 1 base, with 11 bases left between them.

The chain couples TRBV6-5 to TRBJ2-1, with 9 positions matching TRBD2. V trimming: 4 bases; J trimming: 8 bases; junction bases outside the gene matches: 9. This CDR3 has 15 amino acids. CDR1 is MNHEY and CDR2 is SVGAGI in the germline V gene. In DNA, the CDR3 is TGTGCCAGCAGTTCCTTTGCGGGGGGGCTTTATGAGCAGTTCTTC. Encoded protein: CASSSFAGGLYEQFF.

The rearrangement links TRBV6-6 to TRBJ1-2; maybe TRBD1 (5 bases). The V gene lost 6 bases and the J gene lost 7 bases, with 24 bases spanning the gap. This CDR3 contains 16 residues. The germline gives CDR1 MNHNY, CDR2 SVGAGI (reference sequence). CDR3 sequence reads: CASSSIGVRGPGGYTF. CDR3 sequence (DNA): TGTGCCAGCAGCTCTATTGGGGTACGGGGCCCCGGTGGCTACACCTTC.

This chain joins TRBV7-2 and TRBJ2-1, with 7 bases identical to TRBD2. This CDR3 has 15 residues. Germline assignment: CDR1 SGHTA and CDR2 FQGNSA. Trimming at V came to 5 bases and at J to 3 bases, leaving 7 bases not matched to a gene. Written as DNA, the CDR3 is TGTGCCAGCAGCGACTGGGCGGGGGTCTACAATGAGCAGTTCTTC. Amino acids: CASSDWAGVYNEQFF.

The genes are TRBV4-3 and TRBJ2-7, with D hard to call. CDR1 and CDR2 from the germline V gene are LGHNA and YSLEER. This CDR3 is built from 13 residues. V gave up 0 bases and J gave up 3 bases, with 6 bases separating them. DNA for the CDR3: TGCGCCAGCAGCCAAGATAACGGCTACGAGCAGTACTTC. It codes for CASSQDNGYEQYF.

V usage is TRBV30 and J usage is TRBJ1-2; possibly TRBD1 for D (5 bases). Trimming pared 5 bases from V and 0 bases from J, leaving 13 bases between. Germline loops: CDR1 GTSNPN, CDR2 SVGIG (reference sequence). The CDR3 is 14 amino acids. The CDR3 DNA follows: TGTGCCTGGTGGCCCTTGGGGGCTAACTATGGCTACACCTTC. Residues: CAWWPLGANYGYTF.

The chain employs TRBV6-5 and TRBJ1-2; D gene unclear. This CDR3 contains 15 residues. V lost 0 bases to trimming and J lost 4 bases, with 12 bases between them. Germline CDR1 MNHEY, CDR2 SVGAGI. CDR3 amino acids: CASSYSKGWAYGYTF. CDR3 in DNA: TGTGCCAGCAGTTACTCGAAGGGCTGGGCCTATGGCTACACCTTC.

The gene calls are TRBV19 and TRBJ1-4; no definite D call. Deletions cut 6 bases from V and 8 bases from J, with 16 bases between. This CDR3 region has 14 residues. Germline V gives CDR1 LNHDA, CDR2 SQIVND (reference sequence). In DNA, the CDR3 is TGTGCCAGTAGCCTCAGACCGGGAGGGGAAAAACTGTTTTTT. Its translation is CASSLRPGGEKLFF.

The chain joins TRBV4-3 to TRBJ2-3, with unresolved D. The CDR3 extends over 13 amino acids. V lost 2 bases and J lost 4, with 7 bases in between. Germline V lookup: CDR1 LGHNA, CDR2 YSLEER. CDR3 loop: CASSQWWADTQYF. CDR3 DNA sequence: TGCGCCAGCAGCCAATGGTGGGCAGATACGCAGTATTTT.

The V call is TRBV6-5, the J call TRBJ2-1, with D hard to call. Germline CDR1 MNHEY, CDR2 SVGAGI. V gave up 4 bases and J gave up 10 bases, with 8 bases separating them. CDR3 length equals 11 residues. The CDR3 DNA sequence: TGTGCCAGCAGTTCTTTTTACGAGCAGTTCTTC. Translation: CASSSFYEQFF.

The genes are TRBV6-5 and TRBJ1-1; D may be TRBD1 (6 bases). Trimming stripped 0 bases from V and 11 bases from J, with 16 bases between. Germline V gene sequence: CDR1 MNHEY, CDR2 SVGAGI. CDR3 length: 14 amino acids. The CDR3 bases are TGTGCCAGCAGTTACTCGACAGGATGGGGAATCGCTTTCTTT. The encoded protein is CASSYSTGWGIAFF.

This clone has only one observation. Here the CDR3 reads CASSLGKGVYEQYV. The CDR3 DNA reads TGTGCCAGCAGCTTAGGGAAAGGGGTCTACGAGCAGTACGTC. The chain has TRBV13 and TRBJ2-7, with D perhaps TRBD1 (5 bases). Germline V lookup: CDR1 PRHDT, CDR2 FYEKMQ (reference sequence). Trimming shortened V by 0 bases and J by 3 bases, and 9 bases separated the two germline ends. The CDR3 is 14 residues long.

The V and J genes are TRBV19 and TRBJ1-5; D perhaps matches TRBD1 (6 bases). The germline V and J ends were trimmed by 7 bases and 5 bases, with 9 bases remaining between them. The CDR3 consists of 12 residues. CDR1 is LNHDA, CDR2 SQIVND, per germline (reference sequence). This chain's CDR3 is CASKQGYQPQHF. The CDR3 nucleotides are TGTGCCAGTAAGCAGGGGTATCAGCCCCAGCATTTT.

This clone was seen only once. This chain uses TRBV19 with TRBJ2-1; no clear D gene. V lost 0 bases to trimming and J lost 0 bases, with 9 bases between them. The CDR3 length is 16 residues. The germline gives CDR1 LNHDA, CDR2 SQIVND (reference sequence). CDR3 residues: CASSIEVVSSYNEQFF. CDR3 coding DNA: TGTGCCAGTAGTATAGAAGTAGTGAGCTCCTACAATGAGCAGTTCTTC. Full variable domain (rest looked up from reference TRBV19 and TRBJ2-1): DGGITQSPKYLFRKEGQNVTLSCEQNLNHDAMYWYRQDPGQGLRLIYYSQIVNDFQKGDIAEGYSVSREKKESFPLTVTSAQKNPTAFYLCASSIEVVSSYNEQFFGPGTRLTVL.

The chain has TRBV12-3 or TRBV12-4 and TRBJ1-3; D not resolved. Trimming left V 1 base short and J 14 bases short, with 9 bases between. The CDR3 is 11 amino acids. CDR3 sequence (DNA): TGTGCCAGCAGTTTAGGGCCGCCCGTATATTTT. The encoded protein is CASSLGPPVYF.

This sequence joins TRBV19 and TRBJ1-1; tentatively, D is TRBD1 (6 bases). V lost 6 bases to trimming and J lost 13 bases, with 24 bases between them. The germline V gene encodes CDR1 LNHDA and CDR2 SQIVND (reference sequence). The CDR3 totals 14 residues. The CDR3 nucleotides read TGTGCCAGTAGCCCTACGAGGGACACCCGAAAGGGTTTCTTT. It is translated as CASSPTRDTRKGFF. Using reference TRBV19 and TRBJ1-1 for the parts outside the CDR3, the full variable domain is DGGITQSPKYLFRKEGQNVTLSCEQNLNHDAMYWYRQDPGQGLRLIYYSQIVNDFQKGDIAEGYSVSREKKESFPLTVTSAQKNPTAFYLCASSPTRDTRKGFFGQGTRLTVV.

V is TRBV9 and J is TRBJ2-4, with 8 bases that match TRBD1. Germline V gene lookup returns CDR1 SGDLS and CDR2 YYNGEE. The CDR3 contains 15 residues. The trim removed 3 bases at V and 5 bases at J, leaving 7 bases unmatched. The CDR3 DNA sequence: TGTGCCAGCAGCGCCCAGACAGGGGCCCAAAACATTCAGTACTTC. Its translation: CASSAQTGAQNIQYF.

This chain joins TRBV6-5 and TRBJ1-6, with TRBD1 matching over 9 bases. Germline V lookup: CDR1 MNHEY, CDR2 SVGAGI. This CDR3 region has 14 residues. J gave up 10 bases and V 5 bases, and 6 bases lay outside the gene matches. The CDR3 DNA reads TGTGCCAGCAGTATGGACAGGGGACCGTCACCCCTCCACTTT. Translated: CASSMDRGPSPLHF.

The chain has TRBV5-6 and TRBJ2-7; 14 nucleotides line up with TRBD2. The CDR3 extends over 17 amino acids. V lost 4 bases, J lost 7 bases, and 13 bases stayed unmatched. Germline CDR1 and CDR2: SGHDT and YYEEEE. CDR3 sequence: CASSHDQLGLAGDEQYV. The CDR3 bases are TGTGCCAGCAGCCATGACCAACTGGGACTAGCGGGAGATGAGCAGTACGTC.